This entry describes one T cell receptor (beta chain). Antigen: not known. At a deep level, the assay was run. This table comes from immunoSEQ multiplex PCR, and its TCRdb copy is limited to in-frame clones, with some not included. The repertoire includes over a million clones, 95% to 99% of them detected once, and about 0.45% sits in the top ten. V gave up 1 base and J gave up 0 bases, with 13 bases separating them. This CDR3 has 16 amino acids. Germline-derived CDR1 and CDR2 are KGHSH and LQKENI. This entry is derived from a study of shared clonotypes between healthy human individuals. Findings and caveats of the study: Sequencing depth was predicted to influence how clonotypes are shared among donors. Of the naive CD4 clonotypes, around 4.9% were shared across four donors.

The sample consisted of naive CD4+ T cells sorted from blood. The subset is: CD45RA+ positively selected. This chain joins TRBV18 and TRBJ2-7, with a weak D call TRBD2 (6 bases). The sequence was obtained from a man aged 25 to 40 in good health. The CDR3 region is CASSPLSAGSSYEQYF. The CDR3 nucleotides are TGTGCCAGCTCACCACTATCGGCGGGGTCCTCCTACGAGCAGTACTTC.